One sample yielded the 7 T cell receptor beta chains listed below, sequenced in a study of Graves' ophthalmopathy and Graves' hyperthyroidism. RNA transcripts were the source from which TCR beta CDR3 regions were amplified. First-round RT-PCR with HTBI primers preceded a second-round multiplex PCR. TCRdb processed the multiplex PCR reads anew with MiXCR; each CDR3 protein has one entry. The data show about 58,000 distinct CDR3 sequences, approximately 50% seen once. Source material: peripheral blood. The receptors stem from an adult woman with Graves' ophthalmopathy.

This sequence joins TRBV9 and TRBJ2-6; 7 bases align to TRBD2. CDR1 is SGDLS, CDR2 YYNGEE, per germline. J was trimmed by 3 bases and V by 3 bases; bases with no gene match: 9. The CDR3 sequence is 17 residues long. The CDR3 DNA reads as TGTGCCAGCAGCGCGTTTTTGGCGGGAGATGGGGCCAACGTCCTGACTTTC. Translating gives CASSAFLAGDGANVLTF.

Worth noting for this clonotype: The conserved final phenylalanine or tryptophan is absent from the CDR3, which likely points to a read error. The V gene is TRBV9, the J gene TRBJ2-7, with D uncertain. CDR3 length: 10 amino acids. V gave up 0 bases and J gave up 7 bases, with 2 bases separating them. CDR1 SGDLS and CDR2 YYNGEE come from the germline V gene. The CDR3 region has the DNA TGTGCCAGCAGCGTAGTGGAGCAGTACTAC. Protein sequence: CASSVVEQYY.

This rearrangement joins TRBV7-2 to TRBJ2-3; D possibly matches TRBD1 or TRBD2 (5 bases each). This CDR3 has 20 residues. Germline V gene sequence: CDR1 SGHTA, CDR2 FQGNSA. The V end lost 1 base, the J end lost 2 bases, and 25 bases lay between the germline ends. The CDR3 DNA reads TGTGCCAGCAGCTTAGGGGGTCCCAGAGTGTACGGGACGATCACAGATACGCAGTATTTT. Amino acids: CASSLGGPRVYGTITDTQYF.

This chain joins TRBV20-1 and TRBJ1-5; 9 bases are shared with TRBD1. The CDR3 is made up of 15 amino acids. V lost 1 base, J lost 6 bases, and 7 bases stayed unmatched. Germline V gives CDR1 DFQATT, CDR2 SNEGSKA (reference sequence). CDR3 protein: CSARGGQGYSQPQHF. The DNA of the CDR3 is TGCAGTGCTAGAGGGGGACAGGGTTATAGTCAGCCCCAGCATTTT.

This clonotype was detected many times. CDR3 nucleotide sequence: TGTGCCAGCAGCCAAGGGACAGGAGAGTACGAGCAGTACTTC. The encoded protein is CASSQGTGEYEQYF. The rearrangement links TRBV3-1 to TRBJ2-7, with TRBD1 matching over 7 bases. Germline V gene sequence: CDR1 LGHDT, CDR2 YNNKEL (reference sequence). This CDR3 is built from 14 residues. V gave up 1 base and J gave up 4 bases; unmatched junction bases: 4.

This clonotype was counted at least ten times. V is TRBV7-9 and J is TRBJ2-5, with D possibly being TRBD1 or TRBD2 (5 bases each). The V gene's germline CDR1 is SEHNR and CDR2 FQNEAQ (reference sequence). CDR3 length: 15 residues. Trimming removed 7 bases at V and 4 bases at J, with 19 bases between. The CDR3 region is CASTPGPLSRETQYF. CDR3 in DNA: TGTGCCAGCACCCCGGGGCCCCTAAGCAGAGAGACCCAGTACTTC.

The gene calls are TRBV30 and TRBJ1-4; D may be TRBD1 (5 bases). Germline V gene lookup returns CDR1 GTSNPN and CDR2 SVGIG (reference sequence). Trimming shortened V by 0 bases and J by 6 bases, and 23 bases separated the two germline ends. The CDR3 runs 18 residues. CDR3 residues: CAWSVAPRGGALDEKLFF. The CDR3 bases are TGTGCCTGGAGTGTGGCCCCTCGCGGTGGGGCTTTAGATGAAAAACTGTTTTTT.